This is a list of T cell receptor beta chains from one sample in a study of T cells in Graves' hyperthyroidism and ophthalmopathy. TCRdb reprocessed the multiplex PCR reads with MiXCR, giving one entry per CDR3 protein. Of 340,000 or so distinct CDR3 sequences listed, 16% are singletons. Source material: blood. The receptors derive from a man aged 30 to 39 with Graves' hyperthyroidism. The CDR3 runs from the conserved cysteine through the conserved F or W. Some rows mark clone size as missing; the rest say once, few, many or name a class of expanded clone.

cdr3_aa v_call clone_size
CASNHPGYGYEQYF TRBV5-8 .
CSARRTSGSNYEQYF TRBV20-1 many
CASRAWGIGYTF TRBV6-1 .
CAISDGERTGSTGANVLTF TRBV10-3 .
CASSYLQSSTNEKLFF TRBV6-1 .
CASRKTFGFQPQHF TRBV28 many
CASSLFVAVESYEQYF TRBV11-3 many
CASRSGAAEGEQYF TRBV19 .
CASSRLAGDDEQFF TRBV6-2/TRBV6-3 few
CAISDGSGRIGIYEQYF TRBV28 .
CASSVIRREKLFF TRBV9 .
CASSLYVLGEQFF TRBV11-2 .
CASSLESTTSGNTIYF TRBV7-9 .
CASIPPGADTQYF TRBV12-3/TRBV12-4 many
CASSQAEGGDNEQFF TRBV4-2 .
CASLQGARTEAFF TRBV2 many
CASSYDRENGELFF TRBV7-3 many
CASMEGTSGRAIYEQYF TRBV6-1 many
CASSSQGWTEAFF TRBV7-9 few
CAISESRFATDTQYF TRBV10-3 many
CAISERGSGSYNEQFF TRBV10-3 few
CASSEYRGSTDTQYF TRBV25-1 many
CASSELKPNNEQFF TRBV25-1 .
CASSSRRGYTF TRBV12-3/TRBV12-4 many
CASSPNPSGESGYTF TRBV5-1 many
CASSQGDRGNYGYTF TRBV11-3 .